The 14 T cell receptor beta chains listed next were all sequenced from one sample in a study of CD8+ T cells in alopecia areata. Sequencing used cDNA as its template, made by extracting RNA and reverse transcribing it. Sequencing used immunoSEQ multiplex PCR; TCRdb keeps in-frame clones, though not all of them. The table has 150,000 or so clones, more than 75% seen once; the top ten hold around 15%. The sample consisted of CD8+ T cells sorted from blood, taken at week 0. The receptors derive from a human donor with alopecia areata.

This clone was seen more than once but under ten times. Other DNA sequences in this specimen translate into the identical CDR3. The chain is built from TRBV29-1 and TRBJ2-1; the D is unclear. The CDR3 is made up of 12 amino acids. V lost 1 base and J 6 bases, leaving 7 bases between the germline ends. CDR1 is SQVTM and CDR2 is ANQGSEA in the germline V gene. DNA for the CDR3: TGCAGCGTTGAAGGAGTTGGCAATGAGCAGTTCTTC. Protein product: CSVEGVGNEQFF.

V usage is TRBV29-1 and J usage is TRBJ2-1; 8 nucleotides line up with TRBD1. The ends lost 0 bases at V and 3 bases at J; junction bases unmatched: 4. Germline V gene sequence: CDR1 SQVTM, CDR2 ANQGSEA. The CDR3 spans 15 residues. In DNA, the CDR3 is TGCAGCGTTGAAGATGAGACAGGGGTCTACAATGAGCAGTTCTTC. This codes for CSVEDETGVYNEQFF.

The V and J genes are TRBV5-1 and TRBJ2-7, with 8 bases matching TRBD2. The V segment lost 6 bases and the J segment 6 bases; nucleotides outside the gene matches: 11. The CDR3 spans 14 residues. Germline CDR1 reads SGHRS; CDR2 reads YFSETQ. DNA for the CDR3: TGCGCCAGCAACACCGGGACTAGTTTGGCCGAGCAGTACTTC. This translates into CASNTGTSLAEQYF.

The V gene is TRBV9, the J gene TRBJ2-1, with 8 positions matching TRBD2. The CDR3 consists of 16 residues. The germline V gene encodes CDR1 SGDLS and CDR2 YYNGEE. J gave up 2 bases and V 0 bases, and 4 bases lay outside the gene matches. Here the CDR3 reads CASSVGLANAYNEQFF. The CDR3 DNA reads TGTGCCAGCAGCGTAGGACTAGCGAACGCCTACAATGAGCAGTTCTTC. The full variable domain, rest sourced from reference TRBV9 and TRBJ2-1, is DSGVTQTPKHLITATGQRVTLRCSPRSGDLSVYWYQQSLDQGLQFLIQYYNGEERAKGNILERFSAQQFPDLHSELNLSSLELGDSALYFCASSVGLANAYNEQFFGPGTRLTVL.

This clone showed up just a few times. The sample contains more than one DNA sequence encoding this CDR3. In nucleotides, the CDR3 is TGTGCCAGTAGTAGCGGGGGAGATTACAATGAGCAGTTCTTC. Its protein product is CASSSGGDYNEQFF. The rearrangement joins TRBV19 to TRBJ2-1, with 7 bases aligning to TRBD2. V shed 4 bases, J shed 4 bases, and the junction held 4 bases outside the gene matches. Germline loops: CDR1 LNHDA, CDR2 SQIVND (reference sequence). CDR3 length equals 14 residues.

The chain couples TRBV10-3 to TRBJ2-7, with 11 bases aligning to TRBD2. With V trimmed by 3 bases and J by 4 bases, 5 bases remained unmatched. Germline V lookup: CDR1 ENHRY, CDR2 SYGVKD. The CDR3 sequence is 15 residues long. In nucleotides, the CDR3 is TGTGCCATCAGTGATACGACTAGCGGGGTGTACGAGCAGTACTTC. Its protein product is CAISDTTSGVYEQYF.

CDR3 sequence reads: CASSQRTGGLQPQHF. The CDR3 DNA reads TGCGCCAGCAGCCAAAGGACAGGGGGCCTCCAGCCCCAGCATTTT. The chain couples TRBV4-1 to TRBJ1-5, with TRBD1 identical over 11 bases. This CDR3 contains 15 residues. V lost 2 bases and J lost 7; bases outside the gene matches: 4. Germline-derived CDR1 and CDR2 are MGHRA and YSYEKL.

The CDR3 sequence: CSVLTGPQVNAFF. CDR3 DNA: TGCAGCGTTTTAACAGGGCCGCAGGTGAACGCTTTCTTT. The chain employs TRBV29-1 and TRBJ1-1; the D gene is possibly TRBD1 (6 bases). The CDR3 length is 13 residues. V lost 5 bases and J lost 11, with 21 bases in between. Germline CDR1 and CDR2: SQVTM and ANQGSEA.

The gene calls are TRBV7-6 and TRBJ2-7; the match to TRBD1 covers 11 bases. In germline, CDR1 is SGHVS, CDR2 FNYEAQ. This CDR3 is 17 amino acids long. V shed 1 base, J shed 1 base, and the junction held 6 bases outside the gene matches. The CDR3 DNA follows: TGTGCCAGCAGCTTAGAACAAGGGACAGGGGGGTCCTACGAGCAGTACTTC. This sequence encodes CASSLEQGTGGSYEQYF.

J is TRBJ2-7 and V is TRBV7-2, with TRBD2 identical over 7 bases. The CDR3 has 15 residues. V was clipped by 3 bases and J by 1 base; unmatched bases: 6. Germline V gene data show CDR1 as SGHTA and CDR2 as FQGNSA. The CDR3 sequence: CASSFTGEGSYEQYF. CDR3 nucleotide sequence: TGTGCCAGCAGCTTTACCGGGGAGGGGTCCTACGAGCAGTACTTC.

The chain has TRBV5-4 and TRBJ1-6; no reliable D call. Looked up from germline, CDR1 is SGHNT and CDR2 is YYREEE (reference sequence). Deletions cut 2 bases from V and 6 bases from J, with 9 bases between. This CDR3 contains 14 residues. The CDR3 sequence is CASSFGVVNSPLHF. The DNA of the CDR3 is TGTGCCAGCAGCTTCGGTGTAGTTAATTCACCCCTCCACTTT.

This sequence joins TRBV4-1 and TRBJ1-5; unclear D gene. Germline lookup yields CDR1 MGHRA and CDR2 YSYEKL. There are 13 residues in the CDR3. V lost 3 bases and J lost 5, with 8 bases in between. CDR3 bases: TGCGCCAGCAGCCATGACCAGGATCAGCCCCAGCATTTT. Translation: CASSHDQDQPQHF.

The chain links TRBV15 to TRBJ2-3; 7 bases agree with TRBD2. J gave up 4 bases and V 0 bases, and 7 bases lay outside the gene matches. CDR1 LNHNV and CDR2 YYDKDF come from the germline V gene (reference sequence). This CDR3 spans 16 amino acids. CDR3: CATSRDNRGRADTQYF. Written as DNA, the CDR3 is TGTGCCACCAGCAGAGATAATCGAGGGAGGGCAGATACGCAGTATTTT. Combining the CDR3 with reference TRBV15 and TRBJ2-3 gives the whole variable domain DAMVIQNPRYQVTQFGKPVTLSCSQTLNHNVMYWYQQKSSQAPKLLFHYYDKDFNNEADTPDNFQSRRPNTSFCFLDIRSPGLGDTAMYLCATSRDNRGRADTQYFGPGTRLTVL.

The chain links TRBV5-1 to TRBJ2-2, with 7 nucleotides matching TRBD1. Germline values: CDR1 SGHRS, CDR2 YFSETQ. The CDR3 is 16 amino acids. J was trimmed by 2 bases and V by 2 bases; bases with no gene match: 6. CDR3 region: CASSFTDRDNTGELFF. The CDR3 DNA reads TGCGCCAGCAGCTTTACCGACAGGGACAACACCGGGGAGCTGTTTTTT.